Listed below are T cell receptor beta chains from one sample, sequenced in a study of T cell repertoires in cytomegalovirus infection. TCRdb fed the reads into MiXCR, producing one record per CDR3 protein. The data hold 250,000 or so distinct CDR3 sequences, with roughly 12% observed a single time. What was sequenced was PBMCs. Receptor source: a human donor in good health (CMV status not recorded). Some clones in this sample may be carry-over from other donors' samples. The CDR3 runs from the conserved cysteine through the conserved F or W. A D gene is named only where the DNA matches it firmly. Clone size is stated in some rows and not others, as once, few, many or a class when expanded.

>TRBV4-2|TRBJ2-3|TRBD2|-
CASSQGVGGSGLDTQYF
TGTGCCAGCAGCCAAGGTGTCGGGGGGTCCGGGTTGGATACGCAGTATTTT
>TRBV29-1|TRBJ2-7|TRBD1|many
CSVVGTGANYEQYF
TGCAGCGTTGTTGGGACAGGGGCGAACTACGAGCAGTACTTC
>TRBV29-1|TRBJ1-2|TRBD1|-
CSVERQGPGYTF
TGCAGCGTTGAGAGACAGGGGCCTGGCTACACCTTC
>TRBV29-1|TRBJ1-1|-|few
CSVDVTVNTEAFF
TGCAGCGTTGATGTTACCGTGAACACTGAAGCTTTCTTT
>TRBV20-1|TRBJ2-3|TRBD2|few
CSALRTSGSADTQYF
TGCAGTGCCCTTCGAACTAGCGGGAGCGCAGATACGCAGTATTTT
>TRBV28|TRBJ2-2|-|many
CASSLGQGATGELFF
TGTGCCAGCAGTTTGGGGCAGGGAGCTACCGGGGAGCTGTTTTTT
>TRBV28|TRBJ2-6|TRBD1|few
CASRSSPGTGAGANVLTF
TGTGCCAGCAGATCATCGCCCGGGACAGGGGCTGGGGCCAACGTCCTGACTTTC
>TRBV5-1|TRBJ2-2|TRBD1|many
CASSPGQGNTGELFF
TGCGCCAGCAGCCCAGGACAGGGAAACACCGGGGAGCTGTTTTTT
>TRBV19|TRBJ1-1|TRBD1|-
CASTHRGVGSLNTEAFF
TGTGCCAGTACCCACAGGGGCGTGGGATCCTTGAACACTGAAGCTTTCTTT
>TRBV4-3|TRBJ1-2|-|-
CASSQESRQAPYGYTF
TGCGCCAGCAGCCAAGAATCGAGACAGGCACCCTATGGCTACACCTTC
>TRBV20-1|TRBJ2-5|TRBD2|-
CSARDVGGGAAETQYF
TGCAGTGCTAGAGATGTTGGCGGGGGGGCCGCAGAGACCCAGTACTTC
>TRBV5-4|TRBJ2-3|TRBD2|-
CASSLETSGIDTQYF
TGTGCCAGCAGCTTGGAGACTAGCGGTATAGATACGCAGTATTTT
>TRBV5-1|TRBJ1-2|TRBD1|-
CASSGTGHYGYTF
TGCGCCAGCAGCGGGACAGGTCACTATGGCTACACCTTC
>TRBV7-8|TRBJ2-3|-|many
CASSLDRLSDTQYF
TGTGCCAGCAGCTTAGATAGACTGTCAGATACGCAGTATTTT
>TRBV11-1|TRBJ1-1|-|many
CASSLEGWSTEAFF
TGTGCCAGCAGCTTGGAGGGGTGGAGCACTGAAGCTTTCTTT
>TRBV20-1|TRBJ1-4|-|few
CSAPRRGLPF
TGCAGTGCCCCCCGGCGGGGGCTCCCTTTT
>TRBV7-6|TRBJ2-2|TRBD2|many
CASSSLGLDNGELFF
TGTGCCAGCAGCTCCCTGGGACTAGATAACGGGGAGCTGTTTTTT
>TRBV6-1|TRBJ2-7|-|-
CASSDQGYEQYF
TGTGCCAGCAGTGATCAGGGGTACGAGCAGTACTTC
>TRBV5-1|TRBJ2-7|-|few
CASSLEQALGEQYF
TGCGCCAGCAGCTTGGAACAGGCTCTGGGCGAGCAGTACTTC
>TRBV5-1|TRBJ1-4|TRBD1|-
CASTGQTGDSEKLFF
TGCGCCAGCACCGGGCAGACAGGGGACAGCGAAAAACTGTTTTTT
>TRBV7-2|TRBJ2-7|-|many
CASSLRHEQYF
TGTGCCAGCAGCCTCAGGCATGAGCAGTACTTC
>TRBV25-1|TRBJ1-1|-|many
CASSAGPRRAFF
TGTGCCAGCAGTGCAGGTCCTAGACGAGCTTTCTTT
>TRBV7-3|TRBJ2-3|-|-
CAFLMAATDTQYF
TGTGCCTTTTTGATGGCCGCCACAGATACGCAGTATTTT
>TRBV5-4|TRBJ2-5|-|-
CATRWRGREKTQYF
TGTGCCACCCGATGGAGGGGGCGAGAAAAGACCCAGTACTTC
>TRBV12-3/TRBV12-4|TRBJ1-2|-|many
CATTQGDYGYTF
TGTGCCACCACACAGGGAGACTATGGCTACACCTTC
>TRBV7-6|TRBJ1-6|-|many
CASSSLDRNSPLHF
TGTGCCAGCAGCTCCTTGGACAGAAATTCACCCCTCCACTTT
>TRBV2|TRBJ2-5|-|-
CASKGRETQYF
TGTGCCAGCAAGGGTCGAGAGACCCAGTACTTC
>TRBV29-1|TRBJ2-2|-|few
CSVERDAGELFF
TGCAGCGTTGAGAGGGATGCCGGGGAGCTGTTTTTT
>TRBV28|TRBJ1-1|TRBD1|many
CASTAQGGTEAFF
TGTGCCAGCACCGCACAGGGGGGGACTGAAGCTTTCTTT
>TRBV3-1|TRBJ2-7|TRBD1|few
CASSQVNNLLTGDYEQYF
TGTGCCAGCAGCCAAGTCAATAATCTGTTGACAGGGGACTACGAGCAGTACTTC
>TRBV7-2|TRBJ2-3|TRBD1|many
CASSQDRPTRTDTQYF
TGTGCCAGCAGTCAGGACAGGCCGACCCGCACAGATACGCAGTATTTT
>TRBV28|TRBJ2-2|-|many
CASSLGGKELFF
TGTGCCAGCAGTTTGGGGGGAAAGGAGCTGTTTTTT
>TRBV11-1|TRBJ1-1|-|-
CASSPNRVNTEAFF
TGTGCCAGCAGCCCGAACAGGGTGAACACTGAAGCTTTCTTT
>TRBV29-1|TRBJ2-2|-|-
CSVDKNTGELFF
TGCAGCGTCGACAAGAACACCGGGGAGCTGTTTTTT
>TRBV25-1|TRBJ1-5|-|many
CASSPRGGGFNQPQHF
TGTGCCAGCAGTCCCCGGGGGGGGGGCTTCAATCAGCCCCAGCATTTT
>TRBV19|TRBJ1-4|-|many
CASSEADTLFF
TGTGCCAGTAGTGAGGCGGACACACTGTTTTTT
>TRBV7-2|TRBJ2-7|-|many
CASSPMRGWEQYF
TGTGCCAGCAGCCCCATGAGGGGTTGGGAGCAGTACTTC
>TRBV7-2|TRBJ1-2|-|-
CASSLVTAVYGYTF
TGTGCCAGCAGCTTAGTAACGGCGGTCTATGGCTACACCTTC
>TRBV7-2|TRBJ2-3|-|many
CASSLSAPDTQYF
TGTGCCAGCAGCTTATCTGCCCCGGATACGCAGTATTTT
>TRBV11-2|TRBJ1-5|TRBD1|many
CASSVRTGYNQPQHF
TGTGCCAGCAGCGTACGGACAGGGTACAATCAGCCCCAGCATTTT
>TRBV14|TRBJ1-6|-|many
CASSQKVGPSSYNSPLHF
TGTGCCAGCAGCCAGAAGGTTGGCCCGAGCTCCTATAATTCACCCCTCCACTTT
>TRBV19|TRBJ2-2|-|many
CASSIGYGLADGELFF
TGTGCCAGTAGTATCGGATATGGGCTAGCAGACGGGGAGCTGTTTTTT
>TRBV18|TRBJ2-5|-|-
CASSPQGPQETQYF
TGTGCCAGCTCACCACAGGGCCCCCAAGAGACCCAGTACTTC
>TRBV19|TRBJ1-1|-|few
CASPPTGNLLNTEAFF
TGTGCCAGCCCGCCAACAGGGAATTTACTGAACACTGAAGCTTTCTTT
>TRBV7-9|TRBJ2-5|-|many
CASSLERGPQETQYF
TGTGCCAGCAGCTTAGAACGGGGGCCCCAAGAGACCCAGTACTTC
>TRBV11-1|TRBJ1-1|TRBD1|few
CASSLSDRGRAFF
TGTGCCAGCAGCTTATCGGACAGGGGGCGAGCTTTCTTT
>TRBV7-2|TRBJ2-7|-|many
CASSLGARGGEQYF
TGTGCCAGCAGCTTAGGGGCCAGGGGGGGCGAGCAGTACTTC
>TRBV19|TRBJ2-1|-|many
CASSIMGILSYNEQFF
TGTGCCAGTAGTATAATGGGGATTCTCTCCTACAATGAGCAGTTCTTC
>TRBV2|TRBJ2-7|-|many
CASSDAGIYEQYF
TGTGCCAGCAGCGACGCCGGGATTTACGAGCAGTACTTC
>TRBV7-2|TRBJ1-2|-|many
CASSLAPNFEGNYGYTF
TGTGCCAGCAGCTTAGCCCCTAATTTCGAGGGTAACTATGGCTACACCTTC
>TRBV7-2|TRBJ2-7|-|once
CASSGDGYYEQYF
TGTGCCAGCAGCGGGGACGGTTATTACGAGCAGTACTTC
>TRBV28|TRBJ2-7|TRBD1|-
CAISSGGREQYF
TGTGCCATTTCCTCAGGGGGACGCGAGCAGTACTTC
>TRBV6-2/TRBV6-3|TRBJ2-2|TRBD2|few
CASSLGLAGPGELFF
TGTGCCAGCAGTCTGGGACTAGCGGGGCCCGGGGAGCTGTTTTTT
>TRBV12-3/TRBV12-4|TRBJ1-4|-|many
CASSQPNTGLSEKLFF
TGTGCCAGCAGCCAGCCTAATACAGGTCTTAGCGAAAAACTGTTTTTT
>TRBV29-1|TRBJ1-2|-|many
CSVEQPPEGYGYTF
TGCAGCGTTGAACAGCCTCCCGAAGGGTATGGCTACACCTTC
>TRBV19|TRBJ1-2|TRBD1|few
CASSISGQPNGYTF
TGTGCCAGTAGTATATCGGGACAGCCGAATGGCTACACCTTC
>TRBV7-2|TRBJ2-3|-|many
CASSSLSGQSTDTQYF
TGTGCCAGCAGCTCACTTTCGGGTCAAAGCACAGATACGCAGTATTTT